One sample yielded the 20 T cell receptor beta chains listed below, sequenced in a study of T cells in tumors after PD-1 blockade. The protocol was immunoSEQ multiplex PCR, while the TCRdb copy is restricted to in-frame clones and leaves out a portion. The sample holds about 5,800 clones, about 63% seen once. This specimen was tumor tissue, taken before anti-PD-1 treatment. These receptors were taken from a human donor with basal cell carcinoma.

The J gene is TRBJ2-5, the V gene TRBV4-2; D possibly uses TRBD1 or TRBD2 (6 bases each). The CDR3 runs to 15 residues. Trimming took 0 bases from V and 4 from J, leaving 12 bases between them. The germline V gene has CDR1 LGHNA and CDR2 YNFKEQ. This chain's CDR3 is CASSQDTGGGETQYF. For the CDR3, the DNA is TGTGCCAGCAGCCAAGATACCGGGGGCGGAGAGACCCAGTACTTC.

The V call is TRBV10-1, the J call TRBJ1-6, with unresolved D. Trimming removed 5 bases from V and 7 bases from J, with 12 bases in between. In germline, CDR1 is WNHNN, CDR2 SYGVQD (reference sequence). The CDR3 loop spans 14 amino acids. CDR3 bases: TGCGCCAGCAGTCAAGAGGGAACGAATTCACCCCTCCACTTT. Amino acids: CASSQEGTNSPLHF.

This chain uses TRBV2 with TRBJ2-1, with D possibly TRBD1 on 6 matching bases. V lost 1 base and J 7 bases, leaving 14 bases between the germline ends. The CDR3 consists of 15 residues. Germline-derived CDR1 and CDR2 are SNHLY and FYNNEI. The CDR3 sequence is CASSEEWTARNEQFF. Written as DNA, the CDR3 is TGTGCCAGCAGTGAAGAGTGGACAGCGCGAAATGAGCAGTTCTTC.

The V and J genes are TRBV19 and TRBJ2-1; 8 bases agree with TRBD2. Germline V lookup: CDR1 LNHDA, CDR2 SQIVND (reference sequence). CDR3 length: 18 amino acids. With 2 bases clipped from V and 6 bases from J, the junction kept 15 bases outside the gene matches. CDR3 amino acids: CASSIFPRGSGEPNEQFF. The CDR3 DNA is TGTGCCAGTAGTATATTCCCCCGGGGTAGCGGGGAACCCAATGAGCAGTTCTTC.

This clone has only a few counts. V usage is TRBV5-4 and J usage is TRBJ2-1; D is ambiguous. Trimming took 3 bases from V and 0 from J, leaving 10 bases between them. The CDR3 totals 15 residues. Germline values: CDR1 SGHNT, CDR2 YYREEE (reference sequence). The CDR3 reads CASSSLSSSYNEQFF. The CDR3 nucleotides are TGTGCCAGCAGCTCGCTATCTAGCTCCTACAATGAGCAGTTCTTC.

This clone is classed as large. The rearrangement joins TRBV12-3 or TRBV12-4 to TRBJ2-5; D possibly matches TRBD1 or TRBD2 (5 bases each). V lost 8 bases to trimming and J lost 3 bases, with 13 bases between them. The CDR3 consists of 13 residues. In DNA, the CDR3 is TGTGCCAGCGTTATTGGGACGGAAGAGACCCAGTACTTC. Encoded protein: CASVIGTEETQYF.

This clone was seen a few times. The chain couples TRBV5-1 to TRBJ2-5, with a possible D match to TRBD1 (7 bases). Per the germline V gene, CDR1 is SGHRS and CDR2 is YFSETQ. This CDR3 has 15 amino acids. V was shortened by 2 bases and J by 5 bases, with 16 bases between the two germline ends. Written as DNA, the CDR3 is TGCGCCAGCAGCTTTTTAGGAGGGGGCGCGGAGACCCAGTACTTC. Its translation is CASSFLGGGAETQYF.

The table lists this clone with a few counts. In nucleotides, the CDR3 is TGTGCGTGGGGGCAGGGCGAAAACATTCAGTACTTC. Its protein is CAWGQGENIQYF. The V call is TRBV30, the J call TRBJ2-4; a weak D match, TRBD1 (6 bases). The CDR3 spans 12 residues. Germline V lookup: CDR1 GTSNPN, CDR2 SVGIG (reference sequence).

The chain carries TRBV9 and TRBJ2-2; tentatively, D is TRBD2 (7 bases). The CDR3 runs 16 residues. Germline-derived CDR1 and CDR2 are SGDLS and YYNGEE. The V and J ends lost 3 bases and 4 bases respectively, with 16 bases between them. The CDR3 bases are TGTGCCAGCAGCGGGATAGGGGGGGCGCCCACCGGGGAGCTGTTTTTT. The encoded protein is CASSGIGGAPTGELFF.

The J gene is TRBJ1-1, the V gene TRBV4-1; 8 positions match TRBD1. The CDR3 covers 14 residues. Germline CDR1 and CDR2: MGHRA and YSYEKL. V lost 4 bases to trimming and J lost 7 bases; unmatched junction nucleotides: 8. CDR3 in amino acids: CASSRTGGLVEAFF. As DNA, the CDR3 is TGCGCCAGCAGCCGAACAGGGGGGCTGGTTGAAGCTTTCTTT.

The chain combines TRBV5-4 with TRBJ2-2; D is unresolved. The CDR3 totals 17 residues. V lost 0 bases and J lost 4, with 16 bases in between. The germline CDR1 and CDR2 sequences are SGHNT and YYREEE (reference sequence). CDR3 sequence reads: CASSLDPAKGRTGELFF. In nucleotides, the CDR3 is TGTGCCAGCAGCTTGGACCCGGCAAAAGGGCGCACCGGGGAGCTGTTTTTT.

The chain combines TRBV12-3 or TRBV12-4 with TRBJ2-1, with 8 bases identical to TRBD2. The CDR3 totals 12 residues. Unmatched junction bases numbered 3, after V lost 8 bases and J lost 6 bases. The CDR3, as DNA: TGTGCCAGCGGGGGACTAGTCAATGAGCAGTTCTTC. Translating it yields CASGGLVNEQFF.

In its sample, this clone was seen a few times. The chain has TRBV6-5 and TRBJ1-4; TRBD1 aligns across 11 bases. With 5 bases clipped from V and 8 bases from J, the junction kept 7 bases outside the gene matches. Germline CDR1 reads MNHEY; CDR2 reads SVGAGI. The CDR3 consists of 15 residues. The chain's CDR3 is CASSQDRGRKEKLFF. The DNA for the CDR3 is TGTGCCAGCAGTCAGGACAGGGGGCGAAAGGAAAAACTGTTTTTT.

The V call is TRBV19, the J call TRBJ2-6, with D perhaps matching TRBD2 (6 bases). Germline CDR1 LNHDA, CDR2 SQIVND (reference sequence). The CDR3 is 17 amino acids. Trimming cost V 1 base and J 3 bases, with 13 bases left between them. The CDR3 spells CASSIVGRGGGANVLTF. The CDR3 nucleotides are TGTGCCAGTAGTATAGTGGGTCGGGGAGGTGGGGCCAACGTCCTGACTTTC.

V and J are TRBV9 and TRBJ2-1; 11 bases map to TRBD2. Looked up from germline, CDR1 is SGDLS and CDR2 is YYNGEE. V dropped 2 bases and J dropped 4; count of bases not matched to a gene: 8. The length of the CDR3 is 17 residues. The CDR3 region is CASSVGPGLAEYNEQFF. For the CDR3, the DNA is TGTGCCAGCAGCGTGGGACCGGGACTAGCGGAATACAATGAGCAGTTCTTC.

The V gene is TRBV5-5, the J gene TRBJ2-6; D could derive from TRBD1 or TRBD2 (5 bases each). The germline gives CDR1 SGHKS, CDR2 YYEKEE (reference sequence). This CDR3 is 18 amino acids long. The V end was cut by 0 bases, the J end by 0 bases, with 13 bases between. CDR3 nucleotide sequence: TGTGCCAGCAGCTTGGGAGGGACCGACTTCTCTGGGGCCAACGTCCTGACTTTC. It codes for CASSLGGTDFSGANVLTF.

The chain is built from TRBV4-1 and TRBJ2-5, with 8 nucleotides matching TRBD1. This CDR3 has 17 residues. CDR1 and CDR2 from the germline V gene are MGHRA and YSYEKL. J lost 1 base, V lost 1 base, and 8 bases had no gene match. CDR3 amino acids: CASSQAPQGALQETQYF. The CDR3, as DNA: TGCGCCAGCAGCCAAGCCCCCCAGGGGGCCCTCCAAGAGACCCAGTACTTC.

The gene calls are TRBV19 and TRBJ1-1; D may be TRBD1 (5 bases). Per germline, CDR1 LNHDA and CDR2 SQIVND (reference sequence). The CDR3 totals 13 residues. V lost 5 bases and J lost 3, with 10 bases in between. CDR3 residues: CASSADRYTEAFF. CDR3 nucleotide sequence: TGTGCCAGTAGTGCCGACAGATACACTGAAGCTTTCTTT.

The chain recombines TRBV10-3 with TRBJ1-4, with D perhaps TRBD1 (6 bases). Trimming shortened V by 6 bases and J by 3 bases, and 14 bases separated the two germline ends. Germline lookup yields CDR1 ENHRY and CDR2 SYGVKD. The CDR3 is 15 residues long. CDR3 sequence reads: CAIRPEGGSNEKLFF. CDR3 DNA: TGTGCCATCAGGCCAGAGGGGGGGTCTAATGAAAAACTGTTTTTT.

This clone was counted a single time. The chain joins TRBV12-3 or TRBV12-4 to TRBJ2-2; 7 bases agree with TRBD2. V was clipped by 3 bases and J by 6 bases; unmatched bases: 1. This CDR3 region has 13 residues. This chain's CDR3 is CASSLAGAGELFF. In DNA, the CDR3 is TGTGCCAGCAGTTTGGCGGGGGCCGGGGAGCTGTTTTTT.